Listed here is a single T cell receptor (beta chain). Its antigen is not identified. Amplification of TCR beta used genomic DNA extracted from peripheral blood. Rearranged V-D-J TRB sequences were amplified with a mixed TRB-A/B primer pool. MiXCR was run by TCRdb on the multiplex PCR reads, yielding one entry per CDR3 protein. The sample shows roughly 8,600 distinct CDR3 sequences, roughly 25% of them seen only once. These data originate in a study of T cell repertoires in aging, cancer and after chemotherapy. Study-wide points: Untreated cancer patients had significantly lower blood TCR diversity than age-matched healthy donors.

The CDR3 has 11 amino acids. With 7 bases removed from V and 5 bases from J, the gap between germline ends came to 8 bases. Germline V CDR1 and CDR2: MNHEY, SVGAGI. Sequencing was done on a sample of blood. V is TRBV6-5 and J is TRBJ1-1; perhaps TRBD1 as D (5 bases). The sequence was collected from a human donor with a blood cancer. CDR3 coding DNA: TGTGCCAGCAAAGACAGTACTGAAGCTTTCTTT. It yields the protein CASKDSTEAFF.